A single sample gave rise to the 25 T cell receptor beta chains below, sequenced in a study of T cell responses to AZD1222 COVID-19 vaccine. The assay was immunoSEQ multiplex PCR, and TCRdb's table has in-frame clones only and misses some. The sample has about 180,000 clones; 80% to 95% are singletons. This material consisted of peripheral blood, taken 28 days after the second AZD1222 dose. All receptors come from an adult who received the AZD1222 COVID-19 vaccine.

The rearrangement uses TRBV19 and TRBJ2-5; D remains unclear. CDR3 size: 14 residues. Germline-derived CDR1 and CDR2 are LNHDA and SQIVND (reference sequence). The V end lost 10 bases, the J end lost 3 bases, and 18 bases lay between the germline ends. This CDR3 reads CATNGYNGKETQYF. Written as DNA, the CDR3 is TGTGCCACCAACGGATATAATGGGAAAGAGACCCAGTACTTC.

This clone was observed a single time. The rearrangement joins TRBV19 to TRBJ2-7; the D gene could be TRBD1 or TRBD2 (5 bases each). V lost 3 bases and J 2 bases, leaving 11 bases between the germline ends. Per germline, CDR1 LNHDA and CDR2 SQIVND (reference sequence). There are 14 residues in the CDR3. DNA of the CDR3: TGTGCCAGTAGTATGGGGACGGGGCCCTACGAGCAGTACTTC. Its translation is CASSMGTGPYEQYF.

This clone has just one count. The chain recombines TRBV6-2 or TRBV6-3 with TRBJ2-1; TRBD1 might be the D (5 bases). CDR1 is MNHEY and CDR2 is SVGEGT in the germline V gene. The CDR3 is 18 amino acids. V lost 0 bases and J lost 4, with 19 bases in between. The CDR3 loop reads CASSYSPAARGPYNEQFF. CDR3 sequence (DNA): TGTGCCAGCAGTTACTCCCCGGCCGCTAGGGGTCCGTACAATGAGCAGTTCTTC.

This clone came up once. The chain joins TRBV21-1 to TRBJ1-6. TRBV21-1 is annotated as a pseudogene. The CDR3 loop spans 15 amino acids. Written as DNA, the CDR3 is TGTGCCAGCAGCAAAGCAGGAAGGGTGAATTCACCCCTCCACTTT. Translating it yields CASSKAGRVNSPLHF.

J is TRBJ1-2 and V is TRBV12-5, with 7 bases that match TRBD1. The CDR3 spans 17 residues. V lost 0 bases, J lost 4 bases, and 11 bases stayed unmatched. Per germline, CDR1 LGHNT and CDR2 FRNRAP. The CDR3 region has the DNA TGTGCTAGTGGTTTGGTACCCGGTCCGACAGGGCGCTATGGCTACACCTTC. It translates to CASGLVPGPTGRYGYTF.

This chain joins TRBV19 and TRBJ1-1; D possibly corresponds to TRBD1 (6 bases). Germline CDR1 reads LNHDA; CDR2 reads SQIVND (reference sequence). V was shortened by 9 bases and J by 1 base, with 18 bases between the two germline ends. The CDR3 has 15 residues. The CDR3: CASAKEGVGNTEAFF. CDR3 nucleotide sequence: TGTGCCAGCGCGAAAGAGGGGGTGGGGAACACTGAAGCTTTCTTT. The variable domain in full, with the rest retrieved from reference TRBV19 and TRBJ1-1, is DGGITQSPKYLFRKEGQNVTLSCEQNLNHDAMYWYRQDPGQGLRLIYYSQIVNDFQKGDIAEGYSVSREKKESFPLTVTSAQKNPTAFYLCASAKEGVGNTEAFFGQGTRLTVV.

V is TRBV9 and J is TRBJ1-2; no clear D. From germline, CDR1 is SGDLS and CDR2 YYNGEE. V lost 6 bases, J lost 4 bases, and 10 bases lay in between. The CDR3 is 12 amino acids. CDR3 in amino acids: CASKTDPYGYTF. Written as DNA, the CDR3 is TGTGCCAGCAAAACGGACCCCTATGGCTACACCTTC.

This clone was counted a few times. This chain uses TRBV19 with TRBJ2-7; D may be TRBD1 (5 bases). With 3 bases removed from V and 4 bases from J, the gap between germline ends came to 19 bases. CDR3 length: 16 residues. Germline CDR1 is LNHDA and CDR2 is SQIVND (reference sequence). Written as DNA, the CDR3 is TGTGCCAGTAGTATGCACGTGTGGGGCAGGGCGTACGAGCAGTACTTC. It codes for CASSMHVWGRAYEQYF.

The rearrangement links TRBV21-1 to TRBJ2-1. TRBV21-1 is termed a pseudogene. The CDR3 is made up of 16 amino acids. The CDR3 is CASSNGPASSYNEQFF. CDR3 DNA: TGTGCCAGCAGCAACGGGCCAGCAAGCTCCTACAATGAGCAGTTCTTC.

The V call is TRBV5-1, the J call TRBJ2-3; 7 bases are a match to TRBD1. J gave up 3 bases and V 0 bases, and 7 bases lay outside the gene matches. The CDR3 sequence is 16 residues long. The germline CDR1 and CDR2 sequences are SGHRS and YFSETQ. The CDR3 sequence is CASSLGGGSLTDTQYF. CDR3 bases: TGCGCCAGCAGCTTGGGAGGGGGCTCCCTAACAGATACGCAGTATTTT.

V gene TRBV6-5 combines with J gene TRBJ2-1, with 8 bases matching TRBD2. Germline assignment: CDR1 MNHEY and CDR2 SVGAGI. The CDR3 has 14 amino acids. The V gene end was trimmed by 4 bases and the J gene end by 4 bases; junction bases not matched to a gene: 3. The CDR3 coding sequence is TGTGCCAGCAGTTTACTAGCGGAATACAATGAGCAGTTCTTC. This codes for CASSLLAEYNEQFF.

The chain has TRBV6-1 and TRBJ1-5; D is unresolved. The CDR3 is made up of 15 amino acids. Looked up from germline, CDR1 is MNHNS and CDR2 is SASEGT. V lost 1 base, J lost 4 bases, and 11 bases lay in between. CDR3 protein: CASSEVGLGNQPQHF. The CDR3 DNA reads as TGTGCCAGCAGTGAAGTGGGTCTCGGAAATCAGCCCCAGCATTTT.

CDR3 nucleotide sequence: TGCGCCAGCAGCTTGGAAGGGACAGAGTACAATGAGCAGTTCTTC. Translating gives CASSLEGTEYNEQFF. The chain has TRBV5-1 and TRBJ2-1; TRBD1 aligns across 7 bases. Looked up from germline, CDR1 is SGHRS and CDR2 is YFSETQ. The V segment lost 0 bases and the J segment 4 bases; nucleotides outside the gene matches: 4. The CDR3 has 15 amino acids.

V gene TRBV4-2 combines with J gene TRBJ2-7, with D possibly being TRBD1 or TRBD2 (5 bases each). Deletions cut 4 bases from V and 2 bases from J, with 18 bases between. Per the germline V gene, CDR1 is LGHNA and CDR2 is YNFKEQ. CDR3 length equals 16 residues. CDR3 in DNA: TGTGCCAGCAGCCCACAATCCCGGGACCCGGCCTACGAGCAGTACTTC. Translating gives CASSPQSRDPAYEQYF.

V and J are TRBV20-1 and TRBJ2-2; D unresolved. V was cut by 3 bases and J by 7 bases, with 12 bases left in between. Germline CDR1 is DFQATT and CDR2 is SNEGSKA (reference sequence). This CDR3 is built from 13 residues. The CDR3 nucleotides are TGCAGTGCTAGTGGTCAGGTGGTCGGGGAGCTGTTTTTT. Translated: CSASGQVVGELFF.

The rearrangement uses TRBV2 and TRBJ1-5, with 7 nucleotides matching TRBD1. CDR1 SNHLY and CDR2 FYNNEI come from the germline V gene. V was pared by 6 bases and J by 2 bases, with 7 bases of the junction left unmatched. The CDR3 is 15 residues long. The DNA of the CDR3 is TGTGCCAGCAGGACGACAGGGAAGGGCAATCAGCCCCAGCATTTT. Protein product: CASRTTGKGNQPQHF.

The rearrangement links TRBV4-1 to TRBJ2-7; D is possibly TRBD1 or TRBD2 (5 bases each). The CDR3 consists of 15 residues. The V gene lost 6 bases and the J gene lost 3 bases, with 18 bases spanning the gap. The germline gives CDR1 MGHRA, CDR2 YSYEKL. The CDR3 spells CASSPIGTGNYEQYF. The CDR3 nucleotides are TGCGCCAGCAGTCCCATTGGGACGGGGAACTACGAGCAGTACTTC.

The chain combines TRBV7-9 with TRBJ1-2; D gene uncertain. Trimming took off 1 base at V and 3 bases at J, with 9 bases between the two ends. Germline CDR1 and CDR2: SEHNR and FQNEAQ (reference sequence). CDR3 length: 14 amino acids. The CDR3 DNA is TGTGCCAGCAGCTTAGTGTCAGACTACTATGGCTACACCTTC. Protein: CASSLVSDYYGYTF. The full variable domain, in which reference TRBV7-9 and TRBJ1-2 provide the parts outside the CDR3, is DTGVSQNPRHKITKRGQNVTFRCDPISEHNRLYWYRQTLGQGPEFLTYFQNEAQLEKSRLLSDRFSAERPKGSFSTLEIQRTEQGDSAMYLCASSLVSDYYGYTFGSGTRLTVV.

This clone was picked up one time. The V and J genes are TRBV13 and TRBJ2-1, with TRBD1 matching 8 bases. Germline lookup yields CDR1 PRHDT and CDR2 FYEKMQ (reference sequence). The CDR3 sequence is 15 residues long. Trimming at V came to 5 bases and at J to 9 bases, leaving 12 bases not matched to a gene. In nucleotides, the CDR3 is TGTGCCAGCAGCCGATTGGGGACAGGTATAAGTGAGCAGTTCTTC. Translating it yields CASSRLGTGISEQFF.

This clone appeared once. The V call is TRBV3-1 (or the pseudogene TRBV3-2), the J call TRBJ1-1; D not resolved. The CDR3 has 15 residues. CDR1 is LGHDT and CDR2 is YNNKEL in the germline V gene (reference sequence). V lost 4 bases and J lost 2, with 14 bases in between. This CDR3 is CASSLLGTLNTEAFF. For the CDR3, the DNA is TGTGCCAGCAGCCTGCTGGGAACCCTCAACACTGAAGCTTTCTTT.

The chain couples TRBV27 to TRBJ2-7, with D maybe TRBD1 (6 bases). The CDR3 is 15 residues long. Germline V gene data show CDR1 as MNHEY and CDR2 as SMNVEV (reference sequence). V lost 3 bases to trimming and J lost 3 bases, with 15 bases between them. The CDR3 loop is CASSFLQGSRYEQYF. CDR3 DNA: TGTGCCAGCAGTTTTTTACAGGGTTCCCGCTACGAGCAGTACTTC.

CDR3 residues: CASSPSNGRAVNIQYF. The CDR3 DNA sequence: TGTGCCAGCAGTCCCTCTAACGGGAGGGCGGTAAACATTCAGTACTTC. This chain uses TRBV28 with TRBJ2-4, with 8 nucleotides matching TRBD2. The CDR3 is 16 residues long. Germline CDR1 MDHEN, CDR2 SYDVKM. V lost 5 bases to trimming and J lost 6 bases; unmatched junction nucleotides: 12.

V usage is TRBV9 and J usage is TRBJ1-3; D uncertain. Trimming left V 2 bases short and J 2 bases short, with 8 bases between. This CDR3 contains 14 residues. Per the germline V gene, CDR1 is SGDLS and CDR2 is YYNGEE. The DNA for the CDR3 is TGTGCCAGCAGCGTCGGGTCAACTGGAAACACCATATATTTT. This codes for CASSVGSTGNTIYF.

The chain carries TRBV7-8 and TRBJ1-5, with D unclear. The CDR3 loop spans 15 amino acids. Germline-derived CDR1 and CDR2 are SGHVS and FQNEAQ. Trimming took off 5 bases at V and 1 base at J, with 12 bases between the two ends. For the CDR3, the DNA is TGTGCCAGCAGCCCTCGGACGGGGAGCAATCAGCCCCAGCATTTT. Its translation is CASSPRTGSNQPQHF. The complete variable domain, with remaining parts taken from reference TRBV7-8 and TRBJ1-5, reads GAGVSQSPRYKVAKRGQDVALRCDPISGHVSLFWYQQALGQGPEFLTYFQNEAQLDKSGLPSDRFFAERPEGSVSTLKIQRTQQEDSAVYLCASSPRTGSNQPQHFGDGTRLSIL.

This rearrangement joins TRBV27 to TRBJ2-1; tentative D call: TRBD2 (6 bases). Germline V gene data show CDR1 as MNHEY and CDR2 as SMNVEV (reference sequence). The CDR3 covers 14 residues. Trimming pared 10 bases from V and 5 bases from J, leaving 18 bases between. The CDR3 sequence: CATQVLGGDNEQFF. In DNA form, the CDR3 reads TGTGCCACCCAAGTTTTGGGGGGTGACAATGAGCAGTTCTTC.